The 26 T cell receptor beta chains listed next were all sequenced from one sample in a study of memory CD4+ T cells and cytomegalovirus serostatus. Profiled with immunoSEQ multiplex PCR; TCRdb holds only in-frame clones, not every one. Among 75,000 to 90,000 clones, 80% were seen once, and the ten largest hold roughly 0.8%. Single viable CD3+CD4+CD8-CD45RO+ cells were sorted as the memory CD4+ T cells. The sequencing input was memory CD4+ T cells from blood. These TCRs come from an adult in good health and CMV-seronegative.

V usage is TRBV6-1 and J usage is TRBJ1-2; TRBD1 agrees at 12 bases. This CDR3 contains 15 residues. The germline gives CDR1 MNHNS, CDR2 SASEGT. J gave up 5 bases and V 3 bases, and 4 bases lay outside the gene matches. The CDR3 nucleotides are TGTGCCAGCAGTGATATGGGACAGGGGGCATATGGCTACACCTTC. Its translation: CASSDMGQGAYGYTF.

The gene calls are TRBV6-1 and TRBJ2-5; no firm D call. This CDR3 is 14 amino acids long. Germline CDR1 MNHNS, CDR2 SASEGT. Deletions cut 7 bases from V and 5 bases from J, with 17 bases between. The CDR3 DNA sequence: TGTGCCAGCACCGAGATGTGGGTGGCCGAGACCCAGTACTTC. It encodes CASTEMWVAETQYF.

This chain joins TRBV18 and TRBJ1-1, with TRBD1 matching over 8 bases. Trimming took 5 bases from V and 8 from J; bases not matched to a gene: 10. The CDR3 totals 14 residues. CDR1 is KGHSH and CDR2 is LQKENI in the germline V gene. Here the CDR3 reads CASSEGWRQGEAFF. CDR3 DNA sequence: TGTGCCAGCTCAGAAGGATGGCGACAGGGGGAAGCTTTCTTT.

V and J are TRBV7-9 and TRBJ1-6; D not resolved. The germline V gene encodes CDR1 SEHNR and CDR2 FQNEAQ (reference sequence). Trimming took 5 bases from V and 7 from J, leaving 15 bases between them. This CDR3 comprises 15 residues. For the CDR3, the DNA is TGTGCCAGCAGCCCCGCAAATGATCCAAATTCACCCCTCCACTTT. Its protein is CASSPANDPNSPLHF.

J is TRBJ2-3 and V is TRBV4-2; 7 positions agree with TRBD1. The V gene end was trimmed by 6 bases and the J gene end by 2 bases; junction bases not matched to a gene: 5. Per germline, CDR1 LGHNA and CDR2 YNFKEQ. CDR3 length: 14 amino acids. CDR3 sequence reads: CASRLQGDTDTQYF. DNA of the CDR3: TGTGCCAGCAGGCTGCAGGGGGACACAGATACGCAGTATTTT.

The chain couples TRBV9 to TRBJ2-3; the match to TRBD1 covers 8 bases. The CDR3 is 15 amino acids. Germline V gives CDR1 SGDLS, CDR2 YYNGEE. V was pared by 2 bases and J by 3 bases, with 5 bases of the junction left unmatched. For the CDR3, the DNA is TGTGCCAGCAGCGTGGCAGGGGGCTCAACAGATACGCAGTATTTT. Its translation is CASSVAGGSTDTQYF.

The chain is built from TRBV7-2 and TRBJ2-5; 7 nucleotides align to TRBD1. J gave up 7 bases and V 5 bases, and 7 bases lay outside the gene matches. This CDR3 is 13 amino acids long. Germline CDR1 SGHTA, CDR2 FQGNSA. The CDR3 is CASSPRQGLTQYF. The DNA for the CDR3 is TGTGCCAGCAGCCCCCGACAGGGATTGACCCAGTACTTC.

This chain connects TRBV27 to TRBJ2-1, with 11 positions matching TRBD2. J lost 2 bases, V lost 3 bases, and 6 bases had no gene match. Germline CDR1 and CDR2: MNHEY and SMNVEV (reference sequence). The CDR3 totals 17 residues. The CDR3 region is CASSFWASGGTYNEQFF. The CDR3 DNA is TGTGCCAGCAGTTTTTGGGCTAGCGGGGGGACCTACAATGAGCAGTTCTTC.

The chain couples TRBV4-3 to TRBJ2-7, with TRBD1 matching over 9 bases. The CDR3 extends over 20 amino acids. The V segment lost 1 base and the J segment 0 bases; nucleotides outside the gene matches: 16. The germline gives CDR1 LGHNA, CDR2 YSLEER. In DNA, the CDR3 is TGCGCCAGCAGCCAAGTACCGGGACAGGGAGGTCTCCGGCACTCCTACGAGCAGTACTTC. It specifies CASSQVPGQGGLRHSYEQYF.

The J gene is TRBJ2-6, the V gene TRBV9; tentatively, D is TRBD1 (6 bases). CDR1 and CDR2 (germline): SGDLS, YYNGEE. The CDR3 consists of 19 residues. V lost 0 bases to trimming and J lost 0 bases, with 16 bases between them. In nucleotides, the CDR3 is TGTGCCAGCAGCGTAGAAGTCGGACAGCGGTACTCTGGGGCCAACGTCCTGACTTTC. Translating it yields CASSVEVGQRYSGANVLTF.

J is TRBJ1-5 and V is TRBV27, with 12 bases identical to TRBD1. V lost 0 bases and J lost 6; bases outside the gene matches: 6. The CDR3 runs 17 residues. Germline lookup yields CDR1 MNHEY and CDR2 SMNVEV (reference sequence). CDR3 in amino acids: CASSLSGGQGAGQPQHF. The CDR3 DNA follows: TGTGCCAGCAGTTTATCTGGGGGACAGGGGGCGGGTCAGCCCCAGCATTTT.

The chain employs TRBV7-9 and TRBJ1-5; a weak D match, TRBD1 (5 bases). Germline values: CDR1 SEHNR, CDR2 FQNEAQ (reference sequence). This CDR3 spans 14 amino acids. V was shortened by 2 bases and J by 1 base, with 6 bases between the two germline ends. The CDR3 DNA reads TGTGCCAGCAGCTTAAGGGACAGCAATCAGCCCCAGCATTTT. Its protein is CASSLRDSNQPQHF.

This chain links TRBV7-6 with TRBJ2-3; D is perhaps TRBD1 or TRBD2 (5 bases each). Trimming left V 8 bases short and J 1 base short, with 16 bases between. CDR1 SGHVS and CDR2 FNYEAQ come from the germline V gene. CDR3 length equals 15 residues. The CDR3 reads CASAVGTGRTDTQYF. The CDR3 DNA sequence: TGTGCCAGCGCGGTCGGGACGGGGCGCACAGATACGCAGTATTTT.

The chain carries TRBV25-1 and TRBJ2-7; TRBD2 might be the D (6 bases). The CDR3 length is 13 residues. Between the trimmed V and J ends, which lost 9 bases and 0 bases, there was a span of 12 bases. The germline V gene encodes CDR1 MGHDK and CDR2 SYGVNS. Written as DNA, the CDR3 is TGTGCCAGTTCAATGGGAGGCTCCTACGAGCAGTACTTC. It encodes CASSMGGSYEQYF.

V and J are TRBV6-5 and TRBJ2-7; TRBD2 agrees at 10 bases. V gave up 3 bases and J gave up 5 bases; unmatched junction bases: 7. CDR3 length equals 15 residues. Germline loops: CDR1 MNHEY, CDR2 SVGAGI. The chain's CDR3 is CASSYTGLAVNEQYF. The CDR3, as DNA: TGTGCCAGCAGTTATACAGGACTAGCGGTTAACGAGCAGTACTTC.

Here the CDR3 DNA reads TGTGCCAGCAGCAAAGAAGGTATTCGGACAGGGCCGAACACTGAAGCTTTCTTT. It codes for CASSKEGIRTGPNTEAFF. J is TRBJ1-1 and V is TRBV21-1; the table calls TRBD1, which could not be checked here. TRBV21-1 is designated a pseudogene. The CDR3 loop spans 18 amino acids.

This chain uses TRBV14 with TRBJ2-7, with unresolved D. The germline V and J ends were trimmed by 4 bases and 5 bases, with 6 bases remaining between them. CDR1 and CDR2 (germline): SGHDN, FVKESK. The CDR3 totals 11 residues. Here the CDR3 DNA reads TGTGCCAGCAGCCTGGTTAACGAGCAGTACTTC. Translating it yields CASSLVNEQYF.

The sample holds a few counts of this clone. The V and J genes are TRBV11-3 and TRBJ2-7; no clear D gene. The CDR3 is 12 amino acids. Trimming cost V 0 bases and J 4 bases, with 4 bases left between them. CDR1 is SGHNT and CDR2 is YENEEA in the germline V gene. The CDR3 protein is CASSLEGYEQYF. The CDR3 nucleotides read TGTGCCAGCAGCTTAGAGGGTTACGAGCAGTACTTC.

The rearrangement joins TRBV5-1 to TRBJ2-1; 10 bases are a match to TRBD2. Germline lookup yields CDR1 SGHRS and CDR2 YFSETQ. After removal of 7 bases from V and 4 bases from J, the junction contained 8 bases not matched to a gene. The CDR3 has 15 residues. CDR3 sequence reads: CASQILAGSYNEQFF. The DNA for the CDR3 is TGCGCCAGCCAAATACTAGCGGGGTCATACAATGAGCAGTTCTTC.

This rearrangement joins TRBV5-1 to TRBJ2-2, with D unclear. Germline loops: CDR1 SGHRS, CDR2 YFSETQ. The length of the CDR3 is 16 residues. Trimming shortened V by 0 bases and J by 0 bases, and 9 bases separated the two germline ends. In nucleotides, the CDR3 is TGCGCCAGCAGCTTGGCGGGCCCGACGAACACCGGGGAGCTGTTTTTT. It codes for CASSLAGPTNTGELFF.

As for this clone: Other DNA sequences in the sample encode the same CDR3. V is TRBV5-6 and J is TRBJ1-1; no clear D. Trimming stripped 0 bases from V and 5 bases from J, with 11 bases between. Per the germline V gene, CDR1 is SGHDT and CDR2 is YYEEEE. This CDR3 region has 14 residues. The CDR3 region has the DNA TGTGCCAGCAGCTTGGGCCTTACGAATACTGAAGCTTTCTTT. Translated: CASSLGLTNTEAFF.

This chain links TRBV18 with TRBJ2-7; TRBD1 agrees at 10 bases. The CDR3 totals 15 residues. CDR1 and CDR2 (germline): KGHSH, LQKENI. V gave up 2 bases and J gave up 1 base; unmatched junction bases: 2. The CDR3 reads CASSPRTGGSYEQYF. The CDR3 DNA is TGTGCCAGCTCACCAAGGACAGGGGGGTCCTACGAGCAGTACTTC.

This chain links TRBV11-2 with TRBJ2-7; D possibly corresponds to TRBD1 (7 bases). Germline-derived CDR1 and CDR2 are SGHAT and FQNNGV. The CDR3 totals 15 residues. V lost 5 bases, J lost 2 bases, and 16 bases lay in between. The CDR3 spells CASSPAPRGAYEQYF. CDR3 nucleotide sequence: TGTGCCAGCAGCCCCGCCCCCAGGGGGGCCTACGAGCAGTACTTC.

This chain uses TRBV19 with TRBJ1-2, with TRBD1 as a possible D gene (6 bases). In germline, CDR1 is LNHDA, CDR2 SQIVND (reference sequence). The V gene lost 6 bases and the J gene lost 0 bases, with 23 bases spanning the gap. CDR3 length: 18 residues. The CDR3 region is CASSSTRTVYATNYGYTF. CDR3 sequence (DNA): TGTGCCAGTAGCTCTACTCGGACAGTATATGCGACTAACTATGGCTACACCTTC.

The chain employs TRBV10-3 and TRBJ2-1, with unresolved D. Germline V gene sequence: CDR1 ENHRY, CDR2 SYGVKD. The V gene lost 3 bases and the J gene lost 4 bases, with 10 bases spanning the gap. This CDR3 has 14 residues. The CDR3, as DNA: TGTGCCATCAGTGATAGGACGGAGTACAATGAGCAGTTCTTC. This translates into CAISDRTEYNEQFF.

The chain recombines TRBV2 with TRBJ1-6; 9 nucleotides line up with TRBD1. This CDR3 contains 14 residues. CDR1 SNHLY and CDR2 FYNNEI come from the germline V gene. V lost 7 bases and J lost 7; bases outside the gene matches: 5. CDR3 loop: CASTRTGDNSPLHF. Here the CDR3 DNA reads TGTGCCAGCACCAGGACAGGGGACAATTCACCCCTCCACTTT.